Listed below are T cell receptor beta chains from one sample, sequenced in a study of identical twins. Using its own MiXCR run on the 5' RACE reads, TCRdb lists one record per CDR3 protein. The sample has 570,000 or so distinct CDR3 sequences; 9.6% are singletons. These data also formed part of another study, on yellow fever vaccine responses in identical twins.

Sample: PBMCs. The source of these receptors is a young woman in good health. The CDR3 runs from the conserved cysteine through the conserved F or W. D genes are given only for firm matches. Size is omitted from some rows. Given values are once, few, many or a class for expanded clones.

CDR3: CASSPKTRLNSYEQYF
DNA: TGTGCCAGCAGCCCCAAGACTAGGCTAAACTCCTACGAGCAGTACTTC
size: many
J: TRBJ2-7
D: NA
V: TRBV11-2

CDR3: CSAQDTMFAEAFF
DNA: TGCAGTGCTCAAGACACCATGTTCGCTGAAGCTTTCTTT
size: many
J: TRBJ1-1
D: NA
V: TRBV20-1

CDR3: CASSLDSNTQYF
DNA: TGTGCCAGCAGCTTAGATTCAAATACGCAGTATTTT
size: NA
J: TRBJ2-3
D: NA
V: TRBV7-3

CDR3: CAISESRGGTDTQYF
DNA: TGTGCCATCAGTGAGTCAAGGGGGGGGACAGATACGCAGTATTTT
size: many
J: TRBJ2-3
D: NA
V: TRBV10-3

CDR3: CASSRTVNEQYF
DNA: TGTGCCAGCAGTAGAACCGTCAACGAGCAGTACTTC
size: NA
J: TRBJ2-7
D: NA
V: TRBV25-1

CDR3: CASSQAKSVGGYVQYF
DNA: TGCGCCAGCAGCCAAGCCAAATCGGTCGGGGGCTACGTGCAGTACTTC
size: NA
J: TRBJ2-7
D: NA
V: TRBV4-3

CDR3: CASSKITGLWYEQYF
DNA: TGTGCCAGCAGCAAAATCACCGGGCTTTGGTACGAGCAGTACTTC
size: NA
J: TRBJ2-7
D: NA
V: TRBV21-1

CDR3: CASSSGTGGRSDTQYF
DNA: TGTGCCAGCAGCTCCGGGACAGGGGGTCGCTCAGATACGCAGTATTTT
size: many
J: TRBJ2-3
D: TRBD1
V: TRBV5-5

CDR3: CSVVPEEETQYF
DNA: TGCAGCGTTGTCCCCGAGGAAGAGACCCAGTACTTC
size: many
J: TRBJ2-5
D: NA
V: TRBV29-1

CDR3: CSARGHGTSGGGSYEQYF
DNA: TGCAGTGCTAGGGGACACGGGACTAGCGGCGGTGGCTCCTACGAGCAGTACTTC
size: NA
J: TRBJ2-7
D: TRBD2
V: TRBV20-1

CDR3: CASREEETQYF
DNA: TGTGCCAGCAGGGAAGAAGAGACCCAGTACTTC
size: many
J: TRBJ2-5
D: NA
V: TRBV6-5

CDR3: CASCFTRSLPFSYNEQFF
DNA: TGTGCCAGCTGTTTTACCAGGTCCCTACCTTTCTCCTACAATGAGCAGTTCTTC
size: NA
J: TRBJ2-1
D: NA
V: TRBV12-3/TRBV12-4

CDR3: CASSPLESLYEQYF
DNA: TGTGCCAGCAGCCCATTAGAGTCCCTCTACGAGCAGTACTTC
size: NA
J: TRBJ2-7
D: NA
V: TRBV11-3

CDR3: CASSLYLWDREIETQYF
DNA: TGCGCCAGCAGCTTGTATCTCTGGGACAGGGAGATAGAGACCCAGTACTTC
size: few
J: TRBJ2-5
D: TRBD1
V: TRBV5-1

CDR3: CSAGDGGREETQYF
DNA: TGCAGCGCGGGGGACGGCGGGAGAGAAGAGACCCAGTACTTC
size: many
J: TRBJ2-5
D: TRBD2
V: TRBV29-1

CDR3: CASSSGTGNIQYF
DNA: TGTGCCAGCAGCTCCGGGACAGGGAACATTCAGTACTTC
size: few
J: TRBJ2-4
D: TRBD1
V: TRBV7-2

CDR3: CSAGQNSNQPQHF
DNA: TGCAGTGCCGGACAAAATAGCAATCAGCCCCAGCATTTT
size: many
J: TRBJ1-5
D: NA
V: TRBV20-1

CDR3: CASSLGGIPANTGELFF
DNA: TGTGCCAGCAGCTTGGGGGGGATACCCGCGAACACCGGGGAGCTGTTTTTT
size: few
J: TRBJ2-2
D: NA
V: TRBV5-8

CDR3: CATSRDGQGRHEQFF
DNA: TGTGCCACCAGCAGAGATGGGCAGGGGAGGCATGAGCAGTTCTTC
size: many
J: TRBJ2-1
D: NA
V: TRBV15

CDR3: CASSLTSVKPYEQYF
DNA: TGTGCCAGCAGCTTAACGTCCGTGAAGCCCTACGAGCAGTACTTC
size: NA
J: TRBJ2-7
D: NA
V: TRBV7-3

CDR3: CASPATDGPTGELFF
DNA: TGTGCCAGTCCGGCGACAGACGGACCCACCGGGGAGCTGTTTTTT
size: many
J: TRBJ2-2
D: NA
V: TRBV28